The table lists the clone carrying this T cell receptor beta chain with many counts. Its antigen is not known. The sample comes from a study of T cells in Graves' hyperthyroidism and ophthalmopathy. Study context: Initial diagnosis, before any treatment, was when peripheral blood was collected. Findings and caveats of the study: Ophthalmopathy cases were set apart from stable hyperthyroidism by a 13 V-J model.

Germline V gene data show CDR1 as MDHEN and CDR2 as SYDVKM. The V end was cut by 1 base, the J end by 2 bases, with 9 bases between. This CDR3 has 15 amino acids. Every diagnosis used clinical symptoms, serum thyroxine and TRAb, thyroid ultrasound and orbital computed tomography. Regions amplified from RNA transcripts were the TCR beta CDR3 regions. HTBI primers drove first-round RT-PCR of the TCR CDR3. TCRdb re-derived calls from the multiplex PCR reads in MiXCR, one entry per CDR3 protein. The sample includes 200,000 to 250,000 distinct CDR3 sequences, roughly 15% of them seen just once. The V and J genes are TRBV28 and TRBJ2-1; D may be TRBD1 (5 bases). The sample comprised blood. The sequence came from a woman aged 18 to 35 with Graves' ophthalmopathy. The CDR3 reads CASSLSRAPYNEQFF. CDR3 coding DNA: TGTGCCAGCAGTTTATCCAGGGCCCCCTACAATGAGCAGTTCTTC.